The 19 T cell receptor beta chains below come from one sample, sequenced in a study of blood T cell repertoires in COVID-19. The protocol was immunoSEQ multiplex PCR, while the TCRdb copy is restricted to in-frame clones and leaves out a portion. Of roughly 200,000 clones listed, roughly 86% are singletons. Sequencing was carried out using peripheral blood. The source of these receptors is a young man with active or convalescent COVID-19.

V is TRBV5-1 and J is TRBJ1-1, with D possibly TRBD1 on 5 matching bases. V gave up 2 bases and J gave up 4 bases, with 15 bases separating them. This CDR3 comprises 15 residues. The germline V gene has CDR1 SGHRS and CDR2 YFSETQ. CDR3 nucleotide sequence: TGCGCCAGCAGCTTTATGGAGGGGTCGATCACTGAAGCTTTCTTT. Translating gives CASSFMEGSITEAFF.

The CDR3 DNA is TGTGCCAGCAGCTTAGGGCCAGGGCGGTACGAGCAGTACTTC. The encoded protein is CASSLGPGRYEQYF. The chain uses TRBV7-2 and TRBJ2-7; tentatively, D is TRBD1 (5 bases). Germline V gene lookup returns CDR1 SGHTA and CDR2 FQGNSA. Trimming pared 1 base from V and 4 bases from J, leaving 11 bases between. The CDR3 has 14 residues.

CDR3 protein: CASSPGLASTDTQYF. CDR3 DNA sequence: TGTGCCAGCAGCCCGGGACTAGCGAGCACAGATACGCAGTATTTT. The chain is built from TRBV6-4 and TRBJ2-3; 10 bases fit TRBD2. Trimming removed 6 bases from V and 0 bases from J; junction bases left unmatched: 3. Germline V gene data show CDR1 as MRHNA and CDR2 as SNTAGT. The CDR3 has 15 residues.

This chain joins TRBV7-6 and TRBJ1-1; 8 bases match TRBD1. CDR3 length: 15 residues. V gave up 5 bases and J gave up 4 bases; unmatched junction bases: 9. CDR1 is SGHVS, CDR2 FNYEAQ, per germline. CDR3 sequence (DNA): TGTGCCAGCAGCCTTACTCAGGGGGCTAGCACTGAAGCTTTCTTT. Translating gives CASSLTQGASTEAFF.

The chain combines TRBV6-5 with TRBJ1-6; maybe TRBD1 (6 bases). V was pared by 7 bases and J by 5 bases, with 15 bases between. The CDR3 has 15 amino acids. The germline V gene has CDR1 MNHEY and CDR2 SVGAGI. Here the CDR3 reads CASTSGGPDNSPLHF. CDR3 sequence (DNA): TGTGCCAGCACTTCCGGGGGGCCGGATAATTCACCCCTCCACTTT.

This sequence joins TRBV29-1 and TRBJ1-2; 8 bases fit TRBD1. CDR1 and CDR2 (germline): SQVTM, ANQGSEA. V shed 6 bases and J 4 bases; nucleotides not matched to a gene: 4. This CDR3 contains 12 residues. This CDR3 is CSVGQGSYGYTF. The CDR3, as DNA: TGCAGCGTCGGACAGGGTAGCTATGGCTACACCTTC. Drawing the rest from reference TRBV29-1 and TRBJ1-2, the complete variable domain is SAVISQKPSRDICQRGTSLTIQCQVDSQVTMMFWYRQQPGQSLTLIATANQGSEATYESGFVIDKFPISRPNLTFSTLTVSNMSPEDSSIYLCSVGQGSYGYTFGSGTRLTVV.

This chain connects TRBV7-8 to TRBJ1-4; possible D gene TRBD1, 5 bases. The CDR3 is made up of 15 amino acids. V was trimmed by 3 bases and J by 7 bases, leaving 15 bases between them. Germline CDR1 SGHVS, CDR2 FQNEAQ. The CDR3 region has the DNA TGTGCCAGCAGCTTTGGGGGGGACGAGAGTGAAAAACTGTTTTTT. It specifies CASSFGGDESEKLFF.

This clone came up once. The chain couples TRBV6-5 to TRBJ1-2, with 7 positions matching TRBD1. Germline V lookup: CDR1 MNHEY, CDR2 SVGAGI. This CDR3 has 15 residues. The J segment lost 6 bases and the V segment lost 8 bases, leaving 15 bases of the junction unmatched. CDR3 sequence reads: CASDAQGQRANGYTF. The CDR3 bases are TGTGCCAGCGATGCCCAGGGACAGCGAGCTAATGGCTACACCTTC.

The chain combines TRBV30 with TRBJ2-3, with 7 nucleotides matching TRBD2. This CDR3 comprises 14 residues. With V trimmed by 4 bases and J by 9 bases, 13 bases remained unmatched. CDR1 and CDR2 from the germline V gene are GTSNPN and SVGIG (reference sequence). CDR3 coding DNA: TGTGCCTGGATGTCCAGCGGGGCAGAGGGGACGCAGTATTTT. This encodes CAWMSSGAEGTQYF.

This clone was counted once. The J gene is TRBJ1-2, the V gene TRBV7-2; the D gene is possibly TRBD1 (6 bases). V was clipped by 3 bases and J by 4 bases, with 18 bases between them. The CDR3 contains 16 residues. The germline CDR1 and CDR2 sequences are SGHTA and FQGNSA. The CDR3 DNA follows: TGTGCCAGCAGCTTCCTTCGGGGGGGCGCTGGCTATGGCTACACCTTC. Encoded protein: CASSFLRGGAGYGYTF.

V is TRBV10-3 and J is TRBJ1-1, with D possibly being TRBD1 (6 bases). Germline V gives CDR1 ENHRY, CDR2 SYGVKD. The germline V and J ends were trimmed by 6 bases and 5 bases, with 19 bases remaining between them. This CDR3 region has 15 residues. The CDR3 spells CAISSQGTLGTEAFF. DNA of the CDR3: TGTGCCATCAGCTCCCAGGGGACGCTGGGGACTGAAGCTTTCTTT.

This chain links TRBV7-9 with TRBJ1-4, with 8 bases lining up with TRBD1. Germline CDR1 reads SEHNR; CDR2 reads FQNEAQ (reference sequence). CDR3 length equals 14 residues. The V gene end was trimmed by 5 bases and the J gene end by 8 bases; junction bases not matched to a gene: 7. CDR3 DNA: TGTGCCAGCAGCCTCGCAGGGGGCGGCGAAAAACTGTTTTTT. Protein sequence: CASSLAGGGEKLFF.

The V and J genes are TRBV6-2 or TRBV6-3 and TRBJ2-3, with TRBD2 identical over 10 bases. There are 17 residues in the CDR3. V was pared by 3 bases and J by 2 bases, with 8 bases of the junction left unmatched. In germline, CDR1 is MNHEY, CDR2 SVGEGT. The CDR3 coding sequence is TGTGCCAGCAGTTATTCCGGGCTAGCGGGGGTCACAGATACGCAGTATTTT. Its protein is CASSYSGLAGVTDTQYF.

This clone is labeled as medium-sized. This chain connects TRBV3-1 (or the pseudogene TRBV3-2) to TRBJ2-3, with a weak D call TRBD2 (6 bases). The CDR3 consists of 16 residues. Trimming removed 0 bases at V and 0 bases at J, with 10 bases between. The V gene's germline CDR1 is LGHDT and CDR2 YNNKEL (reference sequence). CDR3 amino acids: CASSQEGGISTDTQYF. The CDR3 DNA is TGTGCCAGCAGCCAAGAGGGCGGGATTAGCACAGATACGCAGTATTTT.

The chain carries TRBV7-8 and TRBJ2-1, with TRBD2 matching 12 bases. V was pared by 3 bases and J by 0 bases, with 6 bases of the junction left unmatched. The germline V gene encodes CDR1 SGHVS and CDR2 FQNEAQ. The CDR3 has 18 amino acids. The CDR3 reads CASSLGLAGLASYNEQFF. The CDR3 coding sequence is TGTGCCAGCAGCTTGGGACTAGCGGGTCTCGCCTCCTACAATGAGCAGTTCTTC. Filled out from reference TRBV7-8 and TRBJ2-1, the complete variable domain reads GAGVSQSPRYKVAKRGQDVALRCDPISGHVSLFWYQQALGQGPEFLTYFQNEAQLDKSGLPSDRFFAERPEGSVSTLKIQRTQQEDSAVYLCASSLGLAGLASYNEQFFGPGTRLTVL.

The chain joins TRBV29-1 to TRBJ1-1; the D gene is possibly TRBD1 (5 bases). CDR3 size: 13 residues. Trimming shortened V by 7 bases and J by 6 bases, and 18 bases separated the two germline ends. The germline V gene has CDR1 SQVTM and CDR2 ANQGSEA. The CDR3 loop reads CSALTEFGAEAFF. The CDR3 nucleotides are TGCAGCGCGCTGACAGAGTTTGGGGCTGAAGCTTTCTTT.

J is TRBJ1-1 and V is TRBV18; TRBD1 is a possible D gene (5 bases). The CDR3 is 18 residues long. Germline V gives CDR1 KGHSH, CDR2 LQKENI. The V and J ends lost 1 base and 1 base respectively, with 19 bases between them. In DNA form, the CDR3 reads TGTGCCAGCTCACCACTTCACATGGGGGGGACTAGGAACACTGAAGCTTTCTTT. Translating it yields CASSPLHMGGTRNTEAFF.

The chain carries TRBV14 and TRBJ1-2; D is perhaps TRBD1 (5 bases). Per the germline V gene, CDR1 is SGHDN and CDR2 is FVKESK. This CDR3 is built from 15 residues. Trimming removed 1 base at V and 3 bases at J, with 12 bases between. CDR3 DNA: TGTGCCAGCAGCCAAGGACAGACTTCCTACTATGGCTACACCTTC. Protein product: CASSQGQTSYYGYTF.

This rearrangement joins TRBV6-2 or TRBV6-3 to TRBJ1-5, with 7 bases lining up with TRBD1. The germline gives CDR1 MNHEY, CDR2 SVGEGT. V was pared by 6 bases and J by 7 bases, with 15 bases of the junction left unmatched. This CDR3 has 16 amino acids. The CDR3 reads CASSPVVGQARQPQHF. The CDR3 DNA follows: TGTGCCAGCAGCCCCGTCGTAGGACAGGCGCGGCAGCCCCAGCATTTT.